Reported below is one T cell receptor (beta chain). The sample is drawn from a study of blood T cell repertoires in COVID-19. Overall study context: Samples came from the United States, Italy and Spain, spanning acute and convalescent COVID-19. Sources were T cells, B-cell-depleted T cells, or PBMCs; the material itself was cDNA or gDNA.

Original methodology: Using reference gene primer amplification, nucleated cell counts were estimated. Data came from immunoSEQ multiplex PCR; TCRdb stores just in-frame clones and leaves some out. That table is the source of V, J and clone size, and D and trimming were worked out from the DNA. The table lists fewer than 200,000 clones, around 90% of them singletons. Germline V CDR1 and CDR2: SGHTA, FQGTGA. V was shortened by 3 bases and J by 5 bases, with 12 bases between the two germline ends. The CDR3 is made up of 14 amino acids. The clonotype comes from a woman aged 60 to 75 who had recovered from COVID-19. The sample taken for sequencing was peripheral blood. The chain recombines TRBV7-3 with TRBJ2-3, with TRBD2 as a possible D gene (6 bases). The CDR3 DNA follows: TGTGCCAGCAGCTTTATCGGGGGTGGAGATACGCAGTATTTT. Protein: CASSFIGGGDTQYF.